The entry below gives a single TCR beta chain sequence along with its context. The data derive from a study of blood T cell repertoires in COVID-19. Here immunoSEQ multiplex PCR was the method, and the copy in TCRdb shows in-frame clones only, minus some. Here the sample spans about 180,000 clones, about 87% being singletons. Germline V gene data show CDR1 as ENHRY and CDR2 as SYGVKD. This CDR3 comprises 15 residues. V shed 5 bases, J shed 5 bases, and the junction held 8 bases outside the gene matches. Source material: peripheral blood. The chain links TRBV10-3 to TRBJ2-5; the match to TRBD2 covers 10 bases. This receptor was identified in a woman aged 45-65 years with acute or convalescent COVID-19. The CDR3 protein is CAISPSGGAGETQYF. The CDR3 nucleotides are TGTGCCATCAGTCCGAGCGGGGGGGCCGGGGAGACCCAGTACTTC.